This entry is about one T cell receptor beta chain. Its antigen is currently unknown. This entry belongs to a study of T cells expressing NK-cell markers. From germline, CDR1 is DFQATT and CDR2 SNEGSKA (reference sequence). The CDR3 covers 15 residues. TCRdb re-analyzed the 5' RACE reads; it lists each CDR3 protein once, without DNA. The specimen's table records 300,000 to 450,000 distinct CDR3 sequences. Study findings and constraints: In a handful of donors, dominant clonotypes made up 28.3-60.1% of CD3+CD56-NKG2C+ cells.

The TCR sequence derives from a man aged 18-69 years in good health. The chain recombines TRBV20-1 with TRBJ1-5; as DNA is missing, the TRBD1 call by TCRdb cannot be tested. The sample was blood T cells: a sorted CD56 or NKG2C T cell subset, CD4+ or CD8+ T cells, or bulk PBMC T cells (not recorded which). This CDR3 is CSASRTGYGNQPQHF.